Listed below are T cell receptor beta chains from one sample, sequenced in a study of shared clonotypes between healthy human individuals. Method: immunoSEQ multiplex PCR; TCRdb's copy keeps in-frame clones and lacks some. The data contain 600,000 to 700,000 clones, around 78% of them seen just once; the ten biggest clones take up more than 1.5%. Sequencing was done on a sample of memory CD4+ T cells sorted from blood. The source is a woman in her twenties or thirties in good health. Each CDR3 is given with its conserved first and last residue. Fields, in order: J gene, D gene, clone size, V gene, CDR3 protein, CDR3 DNA. The D gene is left open where the match is weak. Some rows have no size entry. The others give once, few or many, or a class for an expanded clone.

J: TRBJ2-1
D: TRBD2
size: -
V: TRBV5-1
CDR3: CASRAGGPHNEQFF
DNA: TGCGCCAGCAGGGCGGGAGGGCCCCACAATGAGCAGTTCTTC

J: TRBJ2-1
D: -
size: -
V: TRBV10-3
CDR3: CAISRVSSYNEQFF
DNA: TGTGCCATCAGTAGGGTGAGCTCCTACAATGAGCAGTTCTTC

J: TRBJ1-4
D: -
size: -
V: TRBV18
CDR3: CASSTGSTGEKLFF
DNA: TGTGCCAGCTCAACAGGGTCGACCGGCGAAAAACTGTTTTTT

J: TRBJ1-2
D: -
size: -
V: TRBV27
CDR3: CASSPGVQVYGYTF
DNA: TGTGCCAGCAGTCCGGGGGTTCAAGTCTATGGCTACACCTTC

J: TRBJ2-7
D: -
size: -
V: TRBV10-1
CDR3: CASSEPPYEQYF
DNA: TGCGCCAGCAGTGAACCCCCCTACGAGCAGTACTTC

J: TRBJ1-1
D: TRBD1
size: -
V: TRBV6-1
CDR3: CASSDPGGALNTEAFF
DNA: TGTGCCAGCAGTGACCCAGGGGGGGCCCTGAACACTGAAGCTTTCTTT

J: TRBJ2-6
D: TRBD1
size: -
V: TRBV28
CDR3: CASSGQASGANVLTF
DNA: TGTGCCAGCAGCGGACAGGCCTCTGGGGCCAACGTCCTGACTTTC

J: TRBJ1-4
D: -
size: -
V: TRBV21-1
CDR3: CASSTEVPHEKLFF
DNA: TGTGCCAGCAGTACTGAGGTCCCGCATGAAAAACTGTTTTTT

J: TRBJ2-3
D: -
size: -
V: TRBV6-4
CDR3: CASSPRSGATYTQYF
DNA: TGTGCCAGCAGCCCGCGGTCGGGCGCCACGTATACGCAGTATTTT

J: TRBJ2-2
D: TRBD2
size: -
V: TRBV6-1
CDR3: CASTTTSGSPGELFF
DNA: TGTGCCAGCACCACGACTAGCGGGAGCCCCGGGGAGCTGTTTTTT

J: TRBJ2-4
D: TRBD1
size: few
V: TRBV28
CDR3: CASSRQGVDIQYF
DNA: TGTGCCAGCAGTAGACAGGGAGTGGACATTCAGTACTTC

J: TRBJ2-1
D: -
size: -
V: TRBV6-5
CDR3: CASSYSPDSYNEQFF
DNA: TGTGCCAGCAGTTACTCGCCGGATTCCTACAATGAGCAGTTCTTC

J: TRBJ1-1
D: -
size: few
V: TRBV7-2
CDR3: CASSSQGGNTEAFF
DNA: TGTGCCAGCAGCTCACAGGGTGGGAACACTGAAGCTTTCTTT

J: TRBJ1-5
D: -
size: -
V: TRBV4-2
CDR3: CASSPGAFYSNQPQHF
DNA: TGTGCCAGCAGTCCAGGGGCATTTTATAGCAATCAGCCCCAGCATTTT

J: TRBJ1-1
D: -
size: once
V: TRBV28
CDR3: CASTKNTEAFF
DNA: TGTGCCAGCACCAAGAACACTGAAGCTTTCTTT

J: TRBJ2-1
D: TRBD1
size: -
V: TRBV10-3
CDR3: CAIRDSANNEQFF
DNA: TGTGCCATCCGGGACAGCGCGAACAATGAGCAGTTCTTC

J: TRBJ2-7
D: -
size: -
V: TRBV28
CDR3: CASSFYGMAPEYEQYF
DNA: TGTGCCAGCAGTTTTTACGGGATGGCCCCTGAATACGAGCAGTACTTC

J: TRBJ1-5
D: -
size: -
V: TRBV10-2
CDR3: CASSESGPNQPQHF
DNA: TGCGCCAGCAGTGAGTCGGGTCCTAATCAGCCCCAGCATTTT

J: TRBJ1-5
D: TRBD1
size: few
V: TRBV19
CDR3: CASSQGELGNQPQHF
DNA: TGTGCCAGTAGCCAGGGGGAATTAGGCAATCAGCCCCAGCATTTT

J: TRBJ1-2
D: TRBD1
size: -
V: TRBV9
CDR3: CASSSQGANYGYTF
DNA: TGTGCCAGCAGCTCTCAGGGGGCTAACTATGGCTACACCTTC

J: TRBJ1-4
D: -
size: few
V: TRBV19
CDR3: CASSPIPPRGFQEKLFF
DNA: TGTGCCAGTAGTCCAATCCCGCCAAGGGGGTTTCAGGAAAAACTGTTTTTT

J: TRBJ2-2
D: -
size: once
V: TRBV28
CDR3: CASSYAQGGELFF
DNA: TGTGCCAGCAGTTATGCACAGGGAGGGGAGCTGTTTTTT

J: TRBJ2-7
D: TRBD1
size: -
V: TRBV7-9
CDR3: CASSLVGQGGEQYF
DNA: TGTGCCAGCAGCTTAGTCGGACAGGGAGGCGAGCAGTACTTC

J: TRBJ1-3
D: -
size: many
V: TRBV11-2
CDR3: CASSSDTGNTIYF
DNA: TGTGCCAGCAGCTCGGACACTGGAAACACCATATATTTT

J: TRBJ1-1
D: -
size: -
V: TRBV6-6
CDR3: CASSPGTYSTEAFF
DNA: TGTGCCAGCAGTCCCGGGACATACAGCACTGAAGCTTTCTTT

J: TRBJ2-3
D: TRBD2
size: -
V: TRBV10-3
CDR3: CAISSGRASDPDTQYF
DNA: TGTGCCATCAGTAGCGGGAGGGCCTCGGACCCAGATACGCAGTATTTT

J: TRBJ1-1
D: TRBD1
size: -
V: TRBV2
CDR3: CASSGPRAGGRSTEAFF
DNA: TGTGCCAGCAGTGGACCTCGGGCAGGGGGAAGGAGCACTGAAGCTTTCTTT